This paragraph reports one T cell receptor (beta chain). Its specificity is unknown. These donors counted as nominally healthy when sampled, but unrecorded immune exposures were likely. The record originates from a study of cytomegalovirus exposure and HLA in healthy donors. Study-wide results and caveats: A few CMV-associated chains proved CMV antigen-specific in vitro. Accounts indicate the classifier identified cytomegalovirus status with strong specificity and sensitivity.

J lost 4 bases, V lost 8 bases, and 5 bases had no gene match. Per germline, CDR1 MDHEN and CDR2 SYDVKM. The CDR3 is 13 amino acids. The study ran its PCR with 60 Vbeta and 13 Jbeta primers. Study processing details: Approximately 11 million of the about 80 million unique TCR beta chains counted in a later analysis were shared. Sequencing was performed with immunoSEQ multiplex PCR; in TCRdb, only in-frame clones are kept and a portion is missing. For V, J and clone size, that table is used; D and trimming come from the DNA. The sample includes 75,000 to 100,000 clones, 81% of them seen just once. This chain uses TRBV28 with TRBJ2-7; 10 positions match TRBD2. The receptor comes from a man aged 40-49 years in good health and CMV-seropositive. What was sequenced was PBMCs. The CDR3 reads CASQRGGRYEQYF. The CDR3 coding sequence is TGTGCCAGCCAGCGGGGGGGCAGATACGAGCAGTACTTC. Complete variable domain (other parts from reference TRBV28 and TRBJ2-7): DVKVTQSSRYLVKRTGEKVFLECVQDMDHENMFWYRQDPGLGLRLIYFSYDVKMKEKGDIPEGYSVSREKKERFSLILESASTNQTSMYLCASQRGGRYEQYFGPGTRLTVT.